This T cell receptor beta chain stems from a study of blood T cell repertoires in COVID-19. Authors' methods: The authors estimated nucleated cell counts from reference gene primer amplification. Assay: immunoSEQ multiplex PCR; the TCRdb copy retains only in-frame clones and omits some. V and J calls and clone size come straight from that table; D and trimming were deduced from the DNA. This table holds some 500,000 clones, over 75% found once. Recovered Cohort 3 donors showed two negative PCRs, clearance, or symptom resolution. The V end lost 0 bases, the J end lost 6 bases, and 17 bases lay between the germline ends. This CDR3 is 17 amino acids long. The V gene's germline CDR1 is LGHNA and CDR2 YSLEER.

The TCR comes from a woman aged 40-49 years who had recovered from COVID-19. The chain joins TRBV4-3 to TRBJ2-2, with no clear D. The sample taken for sequencing was PBMCs or T cells enriched from blood (not recorded which). CDR3 protein: CASSQELALDISGELFF. CDR3 in DNA: TGCGCCAGCAGCCAAGAATTAGCCCTAGATATATCCGGGGAGCTGTTTTTT.